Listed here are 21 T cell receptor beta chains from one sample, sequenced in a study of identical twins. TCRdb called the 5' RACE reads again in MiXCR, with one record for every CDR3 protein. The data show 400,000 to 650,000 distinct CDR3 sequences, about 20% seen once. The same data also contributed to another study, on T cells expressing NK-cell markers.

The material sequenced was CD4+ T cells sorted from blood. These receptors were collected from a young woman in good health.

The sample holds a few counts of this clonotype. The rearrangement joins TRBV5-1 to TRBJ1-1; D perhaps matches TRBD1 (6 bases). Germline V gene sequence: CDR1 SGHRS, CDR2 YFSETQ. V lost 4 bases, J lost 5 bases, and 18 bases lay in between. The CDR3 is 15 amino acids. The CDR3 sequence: CASSQATGRWTEAFF. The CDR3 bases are TGCGCCAGCAGCCAAGCGACAGGACGGTGGACTGAAGCTTTCTTT. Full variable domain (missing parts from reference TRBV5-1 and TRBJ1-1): KAGVTQTPRYLIKTRGQQVTLSCSPISGHRSVSWYQQTPGQGLQFLFEYFSETQRNKGNFPGRFSGRQFSNSRSEMNVSTLELGDSALYLCASSQATGRWTEAFFGQGTRLTVV.

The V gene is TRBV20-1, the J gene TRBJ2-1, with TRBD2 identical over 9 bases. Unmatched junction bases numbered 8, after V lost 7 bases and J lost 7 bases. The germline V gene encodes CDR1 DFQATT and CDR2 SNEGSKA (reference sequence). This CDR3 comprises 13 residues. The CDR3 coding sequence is TGCAGTGTTAGTTTAGCGGGAGTAAATGAGCAGTTCTTC. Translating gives CSVSLAGVNEQFF.

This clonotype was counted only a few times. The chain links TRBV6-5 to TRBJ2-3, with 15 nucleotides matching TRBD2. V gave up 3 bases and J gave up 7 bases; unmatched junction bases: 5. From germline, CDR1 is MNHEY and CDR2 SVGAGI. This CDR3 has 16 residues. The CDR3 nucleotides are TGTGCCAGCAGTTATTTAGGGACTAGCGGGAGGAATACGCAGTATTTT. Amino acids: CASSYLGTSGRNTQYF.

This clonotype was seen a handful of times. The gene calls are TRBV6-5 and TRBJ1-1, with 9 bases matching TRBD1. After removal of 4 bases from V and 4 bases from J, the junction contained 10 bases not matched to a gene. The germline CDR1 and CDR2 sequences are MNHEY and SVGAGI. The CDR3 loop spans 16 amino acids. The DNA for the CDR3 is TGTGCCAGCAGTTGGTTTACAGGGGGCGGCGGCACTGAAGCTTTCTTT. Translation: CASSWFTGGGGTEAFF.

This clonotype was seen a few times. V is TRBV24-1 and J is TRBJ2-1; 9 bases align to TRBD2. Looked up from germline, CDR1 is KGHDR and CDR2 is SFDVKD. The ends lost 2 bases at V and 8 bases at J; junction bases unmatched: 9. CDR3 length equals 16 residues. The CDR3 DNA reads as TGTGCCACCAGTGATTCAGCTAGCGGGGTATCGGATGAGCAGTTCTTC. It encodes CATSDSASGVSDEQFF.

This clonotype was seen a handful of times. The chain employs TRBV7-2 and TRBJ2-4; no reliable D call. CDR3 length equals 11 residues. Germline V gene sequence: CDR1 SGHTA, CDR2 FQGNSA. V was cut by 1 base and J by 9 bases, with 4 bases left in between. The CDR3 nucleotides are TGTGCCAGCAGCTTAGAAGGCATTCAGTACTTC. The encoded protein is CASSLEGIQYF.

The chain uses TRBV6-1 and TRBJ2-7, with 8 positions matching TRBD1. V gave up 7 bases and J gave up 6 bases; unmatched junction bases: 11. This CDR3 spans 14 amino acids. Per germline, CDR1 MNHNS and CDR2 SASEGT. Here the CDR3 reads CASTDRTGSGEQYF. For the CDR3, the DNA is TGTGCCAGCACCGACCGGACAGGGTCGGGCGAGCAGTACTTC.

As DNA, the CDR3 is TGTGCCAGCAGCATAGTCACGGGCCCAGATACGCAGTATTTT. Its translation is CASSIVTGPDTQYF. The V gene is TRBV7-2, the J gene TRBJ2-3; D is ambiguous. Germline V gene sequence: CDR1 SGHTA, CDR2 FQGNSA. CDR3 length equals 14 residues. V lost 5 bases and J lost 4, with 13 bases in between.

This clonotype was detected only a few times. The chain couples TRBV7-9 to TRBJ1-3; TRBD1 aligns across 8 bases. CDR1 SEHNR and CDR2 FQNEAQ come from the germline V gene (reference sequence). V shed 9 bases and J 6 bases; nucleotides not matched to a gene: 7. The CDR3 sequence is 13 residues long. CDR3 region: CASNTGGQNTIYF. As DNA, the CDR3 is TGTGCCAGTAACACAGGGGGACAAAACACCATATATTTT. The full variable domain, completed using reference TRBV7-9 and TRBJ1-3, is DTGVSQNPRHKITKRGQNVTFRCDPISEHNRLYWYRQTLGQGPEFLTYFQNEAQLEKSRLLSDRFSAERPKGSFSTLEIQRTEQGDSAMYLCASNTGGQNTIYFGEGSWLTVV.

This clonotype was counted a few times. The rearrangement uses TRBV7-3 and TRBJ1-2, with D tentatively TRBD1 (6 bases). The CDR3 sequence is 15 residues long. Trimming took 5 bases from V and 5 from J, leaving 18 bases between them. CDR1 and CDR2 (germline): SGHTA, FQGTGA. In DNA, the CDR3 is TGTGCCAGCAGCCCAAGCGCCGGGACACCTTATGGCTACACCTTC. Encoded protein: CASSPSAGTPYGYTF.

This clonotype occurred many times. CDR3 sequence: CASSYTGGPYNEQFF. The CDR3 nucleotides read TGTGCCAGCAGTTACACGGGAGGCCCCTACAATGAGCAGTTCTTC. This chain connects TRBV6-5 to TRBJ2-1, with 7 positions matching TRBD2. There are 15 residues in the CDR3. Germline CDR1 MNHEY, CDR2 SVGAGI. V was clipped by 2 bases and J by 2 bases; unmatched bases: 3.

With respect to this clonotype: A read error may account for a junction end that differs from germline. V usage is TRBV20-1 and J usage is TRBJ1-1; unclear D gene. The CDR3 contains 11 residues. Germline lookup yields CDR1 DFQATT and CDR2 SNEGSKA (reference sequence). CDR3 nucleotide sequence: TGCAGTGCTAGAGATGGACGATTTGGAGAGTTT. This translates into CSARDGRFGEF.

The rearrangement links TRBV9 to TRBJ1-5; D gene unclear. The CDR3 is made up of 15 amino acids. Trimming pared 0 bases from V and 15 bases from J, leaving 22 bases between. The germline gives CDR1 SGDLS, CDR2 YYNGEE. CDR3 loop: CASSVVVRVRGGRHF. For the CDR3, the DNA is TGTGCCAGCAGCGTAGTCGTCAGAGTGAGAGGAGGGAGGCATTTT.

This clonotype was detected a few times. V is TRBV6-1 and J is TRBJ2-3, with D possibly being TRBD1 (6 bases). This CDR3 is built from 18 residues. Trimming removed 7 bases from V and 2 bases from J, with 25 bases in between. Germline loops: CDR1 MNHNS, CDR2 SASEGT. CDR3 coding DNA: TGTGCCAGCATCTTCTCCAGGGGTTTTCCCCTCCTCACAGATACGCAGTATTTT. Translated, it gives CASIFSRGFPLLTDTQYF.

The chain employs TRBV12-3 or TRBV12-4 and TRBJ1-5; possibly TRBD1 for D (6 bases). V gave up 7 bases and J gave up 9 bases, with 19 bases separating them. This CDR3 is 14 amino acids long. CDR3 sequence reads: CASKGGGSLGPQHF. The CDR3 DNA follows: TGTGCCAGCAAAGGGGGGGGCAGCCTTGGGCCCCAGCATTTT.

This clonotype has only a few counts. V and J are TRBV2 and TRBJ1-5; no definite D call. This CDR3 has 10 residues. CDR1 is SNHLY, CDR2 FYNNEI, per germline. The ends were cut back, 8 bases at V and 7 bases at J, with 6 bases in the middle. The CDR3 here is CASGAQPQHF. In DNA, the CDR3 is TGTGCCAGCGGCGCCCAGCCCCAGCATTTT.

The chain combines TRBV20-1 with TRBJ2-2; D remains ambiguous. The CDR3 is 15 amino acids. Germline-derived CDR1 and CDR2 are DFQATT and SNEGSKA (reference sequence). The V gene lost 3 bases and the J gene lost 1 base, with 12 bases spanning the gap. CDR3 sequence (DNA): TGCAGTGCTAGGGGGTTAGTGGGGAACACCGGGGAGCTGTTTTTT. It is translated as CSARGLVGNTGELFF.

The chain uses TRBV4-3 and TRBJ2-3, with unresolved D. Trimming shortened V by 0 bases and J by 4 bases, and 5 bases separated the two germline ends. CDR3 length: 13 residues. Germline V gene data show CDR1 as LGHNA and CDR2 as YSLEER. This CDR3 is CASSQDSPDTQYF. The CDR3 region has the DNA TGCGCCAGCAGCCAAGATAGCCCAGATACGCAGTATTTT.

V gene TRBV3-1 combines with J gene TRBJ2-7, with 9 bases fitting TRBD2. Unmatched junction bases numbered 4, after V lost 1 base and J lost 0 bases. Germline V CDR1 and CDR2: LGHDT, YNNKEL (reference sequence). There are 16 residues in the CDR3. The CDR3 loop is CASSQGSGRSSYEQYF. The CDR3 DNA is TGTGCCAGCAGCCAAGGTAGCGGGAGAAGCTCCTACGAGCAGTACTTC.

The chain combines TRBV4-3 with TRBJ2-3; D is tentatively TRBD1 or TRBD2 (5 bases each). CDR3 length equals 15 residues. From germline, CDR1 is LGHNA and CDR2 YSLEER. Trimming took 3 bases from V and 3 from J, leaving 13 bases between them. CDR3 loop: CASSQRGVGTDTQYF. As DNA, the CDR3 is TGCGCCAGCAGCCAGAGAGGGGTGGGTACAGATACGCAGTATTTT.

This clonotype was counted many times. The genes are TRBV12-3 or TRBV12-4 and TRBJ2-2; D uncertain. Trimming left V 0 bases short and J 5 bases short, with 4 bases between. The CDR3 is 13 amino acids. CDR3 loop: CASSLAATGELFF. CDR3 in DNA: TGTGCCAGCAGTTTAGCTGCGACCGGGGAGCTGTTTTTT.